The 30 T cell receptor beta chains listed next were all sequenced from one sample in a study of cytomegalovirus exposure and HLA in healthy donors (dated by TCRdb to about 2017). Receptors were amplified or captured by the immunoSEQ multiplex PCR assay. What TCRdb holds here is the immuneACCESS table cut down to in-frame rearrangements. Part of the clones is not present; checked against another copy, under half of the missing clones reflect an unresolved V gene, and the others are unexplained. The sample table shows 150,000 to 250,000 clones, and roughly 81% are seen once. The biggest ten clones account for roughly 1.2% of the sample. Sequencing was performed on PBMCs. The receptor source for this set is a woman under 40 in good health and CMV-seronegative.

The rearrangement links TRBV5-4 to TRBJ2-5, with a possible D match to TRBD2 (5 bases). V lost 3 bases and J lost 1, with 7 bases in between. The CDR3 consists of 13 residues. Germline V gives CDR1 SGHNT, CDR2 YYREEE (reference sequence). The CDR3 reads CASSWAGQETQYF. For the CDR3, the DNA is TGTGCCAGCAGCTGGGCGGGCCAAGAGACCCAGTACTTC.

The chain is built from TRBV12-5 and TRBJ2-7; D perhaps matches TRBD2 (6 bases). This CDR3 is 17 amino acids long. CDR1 is LGHNT, CDR2 FRNRAP, per germline. V was trimmed by 0 bases and J by 0 bases, leaving 15 bases between them. The CDR3 DNA reads as TGTGCTAGTGGTTTGGTTTTTGTGAAGCGGGTCTCCTACGAGCAGTACTTC. Protein: CASGLVFVKRVSYEQYF.

This clone was seen a handful of times. The rearrangement links TRBV29-1 to TRBJ1-1; 7 nucleotides match TRBD1. The CDR3 is made up of 14 amino acids. Trimming cost V 4 bases and J 1 base; bases outside gene matches: 6. Germline lookup yields CDR1 SQVTM and CDR2 ANQGSEA. The DNA for the CDR3 is TGCAGCGTTGGAGAGGGGGCGCCGAACACTGAAGCTTTCTTT. Protein sequence: CSVGEGAPNTEAFF.

The chain has TRBV5-1 and TRBJ1-1, with a weak D call TRBD1 (5 bases). V was cut by 0 bases and J by 0 bases, with 12 bases left in between. This CDR3 is 16 amino acids long. The germline V gene has CDR1 SGHRS and CDR2 YFSETQ. The CDR3 nucleotides are TGCGCCAGCAGCTTGGCTGGGCAGGGTATGAACACTGAAGCTTTCTTT. Amino acids: CASSLAGQGMNTEAFF. Full variable domain (missing parts from reference TRBV5-1 and TRBJ1-1): KAGVTQTPRYLIKTRGQQVTLSCSPISGHRSVSWYQQTPGQGLQFLFEYFSETQRNKGNFPGRFSGRQFSNSRSEMNVSTLELGDSALYLCASSLAGQGMNTEAFFGQGTRLTVV.

This chain joins TRBV5-1 and TRBJ1-1; maybe TRBD1 (5 bases). Germline V CDR1 and CDR2: SGHRS, YFSETQ. Deletions cut 3 bases from V and 0 bases from J, with 21 bases between. This CDR3 is built from 18 residues. The CDR3 here is CASSSPLTGGRMNTEAFF. In nucleotides, the CDR3 is TGCGCCAGCAGCTCCCCCTTAACGGGGGGGAGGATGAACACTGAAGCTTTCTTT.

This clone showed up many times. The same CDR3 can be traced to other DNA sequences in this sample. This chain links TRBV27 with TRBJ2-7, with 7 bases matching TRBD2. CDR3 length: 14 amino acids. The V and J ends lost 3 bases and 0 bases, in that order; junction bases with no gene match: 2. Germline CDR1 is MNHEY and CDR2 is SMNVEV (reference sequence). The CDR3 DNA is TGTGCCAGCAGTTTGGGAGGGAGCTCCTACGAGCAGTACTTC. It translates to CASSLGGSSYEQYF.

This clone has just one count. The rearrangement links TRBV4-1 to TRBJ2-3; the match to TRBD1 covers 9 bases. Germline CDR1 MGHRA, CDR2 YSYEKL. J gave up 6 bases and V 4 bases, and 11 bases lay outside the gene matches. The CDR3 loop spans 16 amino acids. CDR3 DNA sequence: TGCGCCAGCAGCCGAACCGGGACAGGGTTAACGGATACGCAGTATTTT. It encodes CASSRTGTGLTDTQYF.

The J gene is TRBJ1-2, the V gene TRBV30; tentative D call: TRBD1 (5 bases). V dropped 2 bases and J dropped 2 bases, with 6 bases sitting between them. Germline CDR1 reads GTSNPN; CDR2 reads SVGIG (reference sequence). The CDR3 totals 12 residues. DNA for the CDR3: TGTGCCTGGAGTCAGGGAAACTATGGCTACACCTTC. This sequence encodes CAWSQGNYGYTF.

The chain couples TRBV6-6 to TRBJ2-1; 10 bases match TRBD2. The J segment lost 8 bases and the V segment lost 4 bases, leaving 11 bases of the junction unmatched. Germline CDR1 and CDR2: MNHNY and SVGAGI (reference sequence). This CDR3 is built from 16 residues. The CDR3 is CASSSASSGSHHEQFF. CDR3 DNA: TGTGCCAGCAGTTCCGCCTCTAGCGGGAGCCACCATGAGCAGTTCTTC.

This clone was counted a single time. The V call is TRBV11-2, the J call TRBJ2-2, with D perhaps matching TRBD1 (5 bases). Trimming shortened V by 2 bases and J by 3 bases, and 13 bases separated the two germline ends. The CDR3 sequence is 16 residues long. The germline gives CDR1 SGHAT, CDR2 FQNNGV. CDR3: CASSLLAGQYTGELFF. The CDR3 region has the DNA TGTGCCAGCAGCTTATTGGCAGGACAATACACCGGGGAGCTGTTTTTT.

This chain joins TRBV28 and TRBJ2-3, with unresolved D. Germline CDR1 MDHEN, CDR2 SYDVKM. The CDR3 length is 13 residues. V was cut by 4 bases and J by 2 bases, with 7 bases left in between. Written as DNA, the CDR3 is TGTGCCAGCAGTTCGTATTCCACAGATACGCAGTATTTT. Amino acid sequence: CASSSYSTDTQYF.

J is TRBJ1-5 and V is TRBV2; 10 positions match TRBD1. The CDR3 runs to 15 residues. J was trimmed by 7 bases and V by 5 bases; bases with no gene match: 8. Looked up from germline, CDR1 is SNHLY and CDR2 is FYNNEI. The CDR3, as DNA: TGTGCCAGCAGTTCCGGACAGGGGGTTGGGCAGCCCCAGCATTTT. Translating it yields CASSSGQGVGQPQHF.

The chain uses TRBV6-5 and TRBJ1-2, with TRBD1 matching 8 bases. This CDR3 spans 13 amino acids. From germline, CDR1 is MNHEY and CDR2 SVGAGI. With V trimmed by 5 bases and J by 8 bases, 7 bases remained unmatched. The CDR3 coding sequence is TGTGCCAGCAGTCCCCAGACAGGGGACGGCTACACCTTC. Protein: CASSPQTGDGYTF.

The chain has TRBV4-1 and TRBJ2-2, with D possibly matching TRBD2 (5 bases). The germline V gene has CDR1 MGHRA and CDR2 YSYEKL. The CDR3 spans 19 residues. The V end lost 4 bases, the J end lost 5 bases, and 26 bases lay between the germline ends. CDR3 region: CASSLRAGGEGAVTGELFF. Written as DNA, the CDR3 is TGCGCCAGCAGCCTAAGGGCCGGAGGTGAAGGTGCGGTGACCGGGGAGCTGTTTTTT.

A single count supports this clone. CDR3 DNA sequence: TGTGCCAGCAGCGAAACTAGGTCGGAGCAGTTCTTC. Its translation: CASSETRSEQFF. The chain links TRBV9 to TRBJ2-1, with D maybe TRBD2 (5 bases). The V end was cut by 3 bases, the J end by 10 bases, with 11 bases between. In germline, CDR1 is SGDLS, CDR2 YYNGEE. The CDR3 length is 12 residues. The entire variable domain, with the rest obtained from reference TRBV9 and TRBJ2-1, is as follows: DSGVTQTPKHLITATGQRVTLRCSPRSGDLSVYWYQQSLDQGLQFLIQYYNGEERAKGNILERFSAQQFPDLHSELNLSSLELGDSALYFCASSETRSEQFFGPGTRLTVL.

This chain joins TRBV5-6 and TRBJ1-2, with D maybe TRBD1 (6 bases). V was shortened by 4 bases and J by 2 bases, with 12 bases between the two germline ends. The CDR3 has 14 amino acids. Looked up from germline, CDR1 is SGHDT and CDR2 is YYEEEE. CDR3 loop: CASSEGQLNYGYTF. In DNA, the CDR3 is TGTGCCAGCAGCGAGGGACAATTAAACTATGGCTACACCTTC.

This sequence joins TRBV19 and TRBJ1-2; 12 bases are a match to TRBD1. The CDR3 has 15 residues. CDR1 LNHDA and CDR2 SQIVND come from the germline V gene (reference sequence). V dropped 7 bases and J dropped 6; count of bases not matched to a gene: 9. The CDR3 coding sequence is TGTGCCAGTACCCCTCCAGGGACAGGGGGCCATGGCTACACCTTC. This sequence encodes CASTPPGTGGHGYTF.

V and J are TRBV7-2 and TRBJ2-7; a weak D match, TRBD2 (6 bases). Trimming took 2 bases from V and 0 from J, leaving 8 bases between them. CDR3 length equals 14 residues. Germline V gene lookup returns CDR1 SGHTA and CDR2 FQGNSA. CDR3 protein: CASSLTRGSYEQYF. The CDR3 DNA follows: TGTGCCAGCAGCTTAACGCGGGGCTCCTACGAGCAGTACTTC.

The V and J genes are TRBV14 and TRBJ1-2; 9 positions match TRBD1. CDR1 and CDR2 (germline): SGHDN, FVKESK. V lost 1 base, J lost 8 bases, and 8 bases stayed unmatched. The CDR3 contains 15 residues. The CDR3 region has the DNA TGTGCCAGCAGCCAAGCCGGGACAGGGACGCGGGGCTACACCTTC. The encoded protein is CASSQAGTGTRGYTF. The full variable domain, rest sourced from reference TRBV14 and TRBJ1-2, is EAGVTQFPSHSVIEKGQTVTLRCDPISGHDNLYWYRRVMGKEIKFLLHFVKESKQDESGMPNNRFLAERTGGTYSTLKVQPAELEDSGVYFCASSQAGTGTRGYTFGSGTRLTVV.

The chain joins TRBV28 to TRBJ2-6, with TRBD2 matching over 7 bases. Germline lookup yields CDR1 MDHEN and CDR2 SYDVKM. The CDR3 is 19 residues long. Losses at the gene ends were 5 bases for V and 0 bases for J; bases not matched to a gene: 13. The CDR3 protein is CASSVPGGDLYSGANVLTF. The CDR3 nucleotides read TGTGCCAGCAGTGTCCCTGGGGGGGACCTATACTCTGGGGCCAACGTCCTGACTTTC.

V gene TRBV2 combines with J gene TRBJ1-4; TRBD1 agrees at 9 bases. This CDR3 spans 15 amino acids. Germline V gene data show CDR1 as SNHLY and CDR2 as FYNNEI. The V and J ends lost 6 bases and 8 bases, in that order; junction bases with no gene match: 10. The CDR3 DNA sequence: TGTGCCAGCAGGATAGAGAACAGGGGGCGCGAAAAACTGTTTTTT. Translated: CASRIENRGREKLFF.

The chain carries TRBV6-5 and TRBJ2-7, with 10 bases lining up with TRBD1. The V gene's germline CDR1 is MNHEY and CDR2 SVGAGI. The CDR3 is made up of 15 amino acids. V lost 4 bases and J lost 5; bases outside the gene matches: 8. The CDR3 is CASSFTGTGVDEQYF. Written as DNA, the CDR3 is TGTGCCAGCAGTTTCACCGGGACAGGGGTGGACGAGCAGTACTTC.

The chain combines TRBV11-2 with TRBJ1-1; perhaps TRBD1 as D (5 bases). The CDR3 is made up of 13 amino acids. Germline CDR1 reads SGHAT; CDR2 reads FQNNGV. The V gene lost 3 bases and the J gene lost 5 bases, with 10 bases spanning the gap. This CDR3 reads CASSLSDRTEAFF. In DNA, the CDR3 is TGTGCCAGCAGCTTGTCTGACAGAACTGAAGCTTTCTTT.

The chain is built from TRBV6-6 and TRBJ2-2, with a possible D match to TRBD1 (6 bases). The germline CDR1 and CDR2 sequences are MNHNY and SVGAGI (reference sequence). The CDR3 length is 16 residues. The V and J ends lost 6 bases and 1 base respectively, with 15 bases between them. The CDR3 protein is CASSPGGRGNTGELFF. For the CDR3, the DNA is TGTGCCAGCAGCCCCGGAGGCAGGGGGAACACCGGGGAGCTGTTTTTT.

The rearrangement joins TRBV6-1 to TRBJ1-1; a weak D match, TRBD1 (5 bases). V was trimmed by 6 bases and J by 0 bases, leaving 8 bases between them. Per germline, CDR1 MNHNS and CDR2 SASEGT. This CDR3 region has 13 residues. This CDR3 is CASSQGMNTEAFF. CDR3 coding DNA: TGTGCCAGCAGCCAGGGAATGAACACTGAAGCTTTCTTT.

The V call is TRBV5-1, the J call TRBJ1-1; 7 bases line up with TRBD1. CDR1 and CDR2 from the germline V gene are SGHRS and YFSETQ. The CDR3 spans 17 residues. J was trimmed by 4 bases and V by 2 bases; bases with no gene match: 14. CDR3 nucleotides: TGCGCCAGCAGCTTCACCGGGACAGCCATCCAAGGCACTGAAGCTTTCTTT. This encodes CASSFTGTAIQGTEAFF.

The chain employs TRBV5-1 and TRBJ2-1, with D maybe TRBD2 (6 bases). The CDR3 is 17 residues long. Germline loops: CDR1 SGHRS, CDR2 YFSETQ. V gave up 0 bases and J gave up 2 bases, with 15 bases separating them. The CDR3 DNA reads TGCGCCAGCAGCTTGGTTGGAGGGGCCACTGCCTACAATGAGCAGTTCTTC. Protein: CASSLVGGATAYNEQFF.

The V call is TRBV27, the J call TRBJ2-1; TRBD2 matches at 7 bases. CDR1 is MNHEY, CDR2 SMNVEV, per germline (reference sequence). The trim removed 6 bases at V and 7 bases at J, leaving 6 bases unmatched. The CDR3 is 13 residues long. In DNA form, the CDR3 reads TGTGCCAGCAGGAGACTAGCTTTTAATGAGCAGTTCTTC. Translation: CASRRLAFNEQFF.

The genes are TRBV5-1 and TRBJ2-2; D perhaps matches TRBD1 (5 bases). Germline V gives CDR1 SGHRS, CDR2 YFSETQ. V was pared by 2 bases and J by 5 bases, with 7 bases between. The CDR3 is 13 amino acids. Here the CDR3 reads CASSFRQTGELFF. In nucleotides, the CDR3 is TGCGCCAGCAGCTTCAGACAGACCGGGGAGCTGTTTTTT.

The rearrangement joins TRBV13 to TRBJ1-1; TRBD1 matches at 11 bases. Germline V gene lookup returns CDR1 PRHDT and CDR2 FYEKMQ (reference sequence). This CDR3 has 15 residues. V shed 5 bases, J shed 5 bases, and the junction held 7 bases outside the gene matches. The CDR3 loop reads CASSPGTGGDTEAFF. CDR3 coding DNA: TGTGCCAGCAGCCCAGGGACAGGGGGTGATACTGAAGCTTTCTTT.